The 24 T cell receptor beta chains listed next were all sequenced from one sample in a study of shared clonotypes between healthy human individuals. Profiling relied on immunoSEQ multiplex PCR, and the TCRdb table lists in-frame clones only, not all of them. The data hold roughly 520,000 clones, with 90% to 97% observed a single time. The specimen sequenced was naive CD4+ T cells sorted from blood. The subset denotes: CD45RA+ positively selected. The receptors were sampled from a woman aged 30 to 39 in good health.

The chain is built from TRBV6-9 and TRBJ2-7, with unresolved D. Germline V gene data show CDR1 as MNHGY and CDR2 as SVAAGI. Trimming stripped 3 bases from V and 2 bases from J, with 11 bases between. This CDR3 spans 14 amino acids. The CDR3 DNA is TGTGCCAGCAGTTACTCATCCGTAACCTACGAGCAGTACTTC. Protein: CASSYSSVTYEQYF.

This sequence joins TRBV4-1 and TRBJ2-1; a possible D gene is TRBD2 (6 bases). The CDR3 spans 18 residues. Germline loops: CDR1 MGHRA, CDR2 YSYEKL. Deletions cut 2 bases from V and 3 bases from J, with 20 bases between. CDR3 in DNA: TGCGCCAGCAGCCAACCCCGAATCCGAAGCGGGCACTACAATGAGCAGTTCTTC. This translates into CASSQPRIRSGHYNEQFF.

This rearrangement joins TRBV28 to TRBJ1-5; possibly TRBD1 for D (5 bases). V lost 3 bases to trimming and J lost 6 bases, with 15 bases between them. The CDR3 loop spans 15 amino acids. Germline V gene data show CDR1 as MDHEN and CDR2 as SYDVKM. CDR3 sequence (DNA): TGTGCCAGCAGTTTCCGGGCGGGGGGAGGTCAGCCCCAGCATTTT. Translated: CASSFRAGGGQPQHF.

This CDR3 reads CASRPRLAKNIQYF. In DNA form, the CDR3 reads TGTGCCAGCAGACCTCGACTTGCCAAAAACATTCAGTACTTC. The chain employs TRBV2 and TRBJ2-4; no clear D gene. V was pared by 6 bases and J by 1 base, with 10 bases between. The CDR3 runs to 14 residues. Per germline, CDR1 SNHLY and CDR2 FYNNEI.

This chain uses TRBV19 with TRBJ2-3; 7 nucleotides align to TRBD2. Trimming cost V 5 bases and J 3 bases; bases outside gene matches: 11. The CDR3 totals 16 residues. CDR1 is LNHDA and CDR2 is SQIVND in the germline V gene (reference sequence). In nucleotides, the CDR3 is TGTGCCAGTAGTTTCCCTGAGCGGGGCTCGACAGATACGCAGTATTTT. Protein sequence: CASSFPERGSTDTQYF. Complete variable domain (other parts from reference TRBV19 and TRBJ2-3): DGGITQSPKYLFRKEGQNVTLSCEQNLNHDAMYWYRQDPGQGLRLIYYSQIVNDFQKGDIAEGYSVSREKKESFPLTVTSAQKNPTAFYLCASSFPERGSTDTQYFGPGTRLTVL.

The CDR3 DNA reads as TGTGCCACCAGCAGAGAGCCAGCGGGAGCCTACGAGCAGTACTTC. As protein: CATSREPAGAYEQYF. The V gene is TRBV15, the J gene TRBJ2-7, with 8 bases lining up with TRBD2. CDR3 length: 15 residues. The germline V gene encodes CDR1 LNHNV and CDR2 YYDKDF (reference sequence). The V segment lost 0 bases and the J segment 2 bases; nucleotides outside the gene matches: 3. The variable domain in full, completed from reference TRBV15 and TRBJ2-7, reads DAMVIQNPRYQVTQFGKPVTLSCSQTLNHNVMYWYQQKSSQAPKLLFHYYDKDFNNEADTPDNFQSRRPNTSFCFLDIRSPGLGDTAMYLCATSREPAGAYEQYFGPGTRLTVT.

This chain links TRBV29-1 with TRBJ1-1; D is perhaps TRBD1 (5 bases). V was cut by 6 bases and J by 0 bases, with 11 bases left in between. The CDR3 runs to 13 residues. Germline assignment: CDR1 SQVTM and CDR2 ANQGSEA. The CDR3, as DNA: TGCAGCGTAAAGGGGCGGCTGAACACTGAAGCTTTCTTT. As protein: CSVKGRLNTEAFF.

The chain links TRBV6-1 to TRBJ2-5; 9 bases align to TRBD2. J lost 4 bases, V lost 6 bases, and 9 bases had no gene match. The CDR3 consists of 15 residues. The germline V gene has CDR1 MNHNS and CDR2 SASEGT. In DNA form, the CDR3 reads TGTGCCAGCAGGGACACTAAACTAGCGGGAGAGACCCAGTACTTC. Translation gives CASRDTKLAGETQYF.

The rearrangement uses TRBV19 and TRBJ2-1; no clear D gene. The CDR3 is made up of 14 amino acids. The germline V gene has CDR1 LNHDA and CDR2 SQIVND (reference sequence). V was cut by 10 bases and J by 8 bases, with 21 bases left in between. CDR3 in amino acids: CANTFRNGMDEQFF. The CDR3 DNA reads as TGTGCCAATACTTTTCGGAATGGTATGGATGAGCAGTTCTTC.

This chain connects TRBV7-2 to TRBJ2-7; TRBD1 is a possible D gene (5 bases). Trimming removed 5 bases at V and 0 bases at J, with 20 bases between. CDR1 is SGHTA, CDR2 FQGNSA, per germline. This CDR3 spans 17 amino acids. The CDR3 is CASSHYIGVRGSYEQYF. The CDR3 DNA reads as TGTGCCAGCAGCCATTACATAGGGGTCCGAGGCTCCTACGAGCAGTACTTC. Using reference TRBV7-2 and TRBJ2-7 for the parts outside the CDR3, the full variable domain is GAGVSQSPSNKVTEKGKDVELRCDPISGHTALYWYRQSLGQGLEFLIYFQGNSAPDKSGLPSDRFSAERTGGSVSTLTIQRTQQEDSAVYLCASSHYIGVRGSYEQYFGPGTRLTVT.

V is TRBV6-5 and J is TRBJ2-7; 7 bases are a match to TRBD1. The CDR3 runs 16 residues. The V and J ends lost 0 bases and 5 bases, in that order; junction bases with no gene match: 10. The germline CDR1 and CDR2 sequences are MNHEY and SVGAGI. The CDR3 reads CASSYSKRTGRDEQYF. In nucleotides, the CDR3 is TGTGCCAGCAGTTACTCGAAGCGGACAGGCAGGGACGAGCAGTACTTC.

CDR3 residues: CASSISGRVLNEQFF. The CDR3 region has the DNA TGTGCCAGTAGTATCAGCGGGAGGGTTTTAAATGAGCAGTTCTTC. V usage is TRBV19 and J usage is TRBJ2-1, with 10 bases fitting TRBD2. The CDR3 has 15 residues. J lost 7 bases, V lost 3 bases, and 6 bases had no gene match. The germline gives CDR1 LNHDA, CDR2 SQIVND (reference sequence).

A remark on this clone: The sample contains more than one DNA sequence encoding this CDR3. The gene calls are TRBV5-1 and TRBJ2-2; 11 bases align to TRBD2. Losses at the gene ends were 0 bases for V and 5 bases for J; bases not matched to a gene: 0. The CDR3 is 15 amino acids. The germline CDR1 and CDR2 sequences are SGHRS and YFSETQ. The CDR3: CASSLGTSGTGELFF. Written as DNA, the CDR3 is TGCGCCAGCAGCTTGGGGACTAGCGGGACCGGGGAGCTGTTTTTT.

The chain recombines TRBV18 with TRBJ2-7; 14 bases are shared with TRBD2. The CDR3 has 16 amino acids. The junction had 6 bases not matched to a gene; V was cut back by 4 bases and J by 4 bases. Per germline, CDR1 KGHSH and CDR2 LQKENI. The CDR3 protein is CASSRGGTSGRYEQYF. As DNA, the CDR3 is TGTGCCAGCTCACGGGGGGGGACTAGCGGGAGATACGAGCAGTACTTC.

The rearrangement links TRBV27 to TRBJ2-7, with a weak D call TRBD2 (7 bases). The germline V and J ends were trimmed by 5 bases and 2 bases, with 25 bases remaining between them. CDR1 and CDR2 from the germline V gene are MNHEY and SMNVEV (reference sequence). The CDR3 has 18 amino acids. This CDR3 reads CASSPRGRDQRGPYEQYF. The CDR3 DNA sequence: TGTGCCAGCAGTCCCAGGGGCCGTGACCAGCGGGGACCCTACGAGCAGTACTTC.

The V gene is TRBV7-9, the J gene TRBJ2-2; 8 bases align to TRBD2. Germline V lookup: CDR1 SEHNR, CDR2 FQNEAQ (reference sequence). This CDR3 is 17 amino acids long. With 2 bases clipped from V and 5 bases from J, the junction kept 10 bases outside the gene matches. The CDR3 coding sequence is TGTGCCAGCAGCTTACAGGTTACTAGCGGAGAAACCGGGGAGCTGTTTTTT. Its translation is CASSLQVTSGETGELFF.

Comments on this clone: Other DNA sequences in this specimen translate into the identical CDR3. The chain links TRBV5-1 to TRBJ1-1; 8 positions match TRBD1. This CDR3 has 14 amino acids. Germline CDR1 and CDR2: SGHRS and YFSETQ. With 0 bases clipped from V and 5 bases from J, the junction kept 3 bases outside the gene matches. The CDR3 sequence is CASSLVQGGTEAFF. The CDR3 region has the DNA TGCGCCAGCAGCTTGGTACAGGGGGGGACTGAAGCTTTCTTT.

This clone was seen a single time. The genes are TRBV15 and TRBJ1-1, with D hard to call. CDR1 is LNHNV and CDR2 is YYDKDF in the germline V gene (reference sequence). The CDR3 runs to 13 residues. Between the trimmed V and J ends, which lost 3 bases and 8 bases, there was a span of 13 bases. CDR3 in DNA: TGTGCCACCAGCAGTCAGGTGGCTTTAGAAGCTTTCTTT. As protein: CATSSQVALEAFF.

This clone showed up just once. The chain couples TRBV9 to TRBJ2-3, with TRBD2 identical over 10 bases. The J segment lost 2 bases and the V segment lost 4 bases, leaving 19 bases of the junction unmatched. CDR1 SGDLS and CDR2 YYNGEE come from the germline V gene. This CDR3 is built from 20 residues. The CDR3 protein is CASSPRLTSGSPSYTDTQYF. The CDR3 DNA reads TGTGCCAGCAGCCCTCGATTGACTAGCGGGTCACCTTCCTACACAGATACGCAGTATTTT.

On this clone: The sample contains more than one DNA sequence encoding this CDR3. The CDR3 DNA is TGTGCCAGCAGTTTTCTAGGCGAGCAGTACTTC. Protein product: CASSFLGEQYF. V is TRBV28 and J is TRBJ2-7; no clear D. This CDR3 is 11 amino acids long. CDR1 and CDR2 (germline): MDHEN, SYDVKM. V lost 3 bases and J 6 bases, leaving 6 bases between the germline ends. The full variable domain, its missing parts supplied by reference TRBV28 and TRBJ2-7, is DVKVTQSSRYLVKRTGEKVFLECVQDMDHENMFWYRQDPGLGLRLIYFSYDVKMKEKGDIPEGYSVSREKKERFSLILESASTNQTSMYLCASSFLGEQYFGPGTRLTVT.

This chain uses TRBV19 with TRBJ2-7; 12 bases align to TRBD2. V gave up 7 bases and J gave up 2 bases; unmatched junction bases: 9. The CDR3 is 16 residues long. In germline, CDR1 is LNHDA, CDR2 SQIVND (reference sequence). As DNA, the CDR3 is TGTGCCAGTACCCTAGCGGGAGGGCCCGGGACCTACGAGCAGTACTTC. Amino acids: CASTLAGGPGTYEQYF.

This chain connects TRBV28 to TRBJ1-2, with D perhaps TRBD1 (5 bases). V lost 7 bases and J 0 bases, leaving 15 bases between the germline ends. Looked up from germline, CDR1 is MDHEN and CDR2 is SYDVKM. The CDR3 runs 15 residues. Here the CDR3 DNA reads TGTGCCAGCAACGAGGGCAGGGTAACTAACTATGGCTACACCTTC. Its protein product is CASNEGRVTNYGYTF.

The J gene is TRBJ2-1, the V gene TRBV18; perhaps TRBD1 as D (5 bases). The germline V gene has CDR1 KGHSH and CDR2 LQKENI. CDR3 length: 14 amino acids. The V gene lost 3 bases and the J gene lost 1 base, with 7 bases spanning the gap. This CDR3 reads CASSPRDSYNEQFF. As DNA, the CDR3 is TGTGCCAGCTCACCCAGGGATTCCTACAATGAGCAGTTCTTC.

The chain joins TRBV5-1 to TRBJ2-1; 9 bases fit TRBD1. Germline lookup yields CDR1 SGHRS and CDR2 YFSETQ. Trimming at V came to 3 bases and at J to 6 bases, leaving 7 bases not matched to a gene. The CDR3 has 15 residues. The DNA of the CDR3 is TGCGCCAGCAGCTGGGACAGGGCTAGTTTCAATGAGCAGTTCTTC. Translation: CASSWDRASFNEQFF.